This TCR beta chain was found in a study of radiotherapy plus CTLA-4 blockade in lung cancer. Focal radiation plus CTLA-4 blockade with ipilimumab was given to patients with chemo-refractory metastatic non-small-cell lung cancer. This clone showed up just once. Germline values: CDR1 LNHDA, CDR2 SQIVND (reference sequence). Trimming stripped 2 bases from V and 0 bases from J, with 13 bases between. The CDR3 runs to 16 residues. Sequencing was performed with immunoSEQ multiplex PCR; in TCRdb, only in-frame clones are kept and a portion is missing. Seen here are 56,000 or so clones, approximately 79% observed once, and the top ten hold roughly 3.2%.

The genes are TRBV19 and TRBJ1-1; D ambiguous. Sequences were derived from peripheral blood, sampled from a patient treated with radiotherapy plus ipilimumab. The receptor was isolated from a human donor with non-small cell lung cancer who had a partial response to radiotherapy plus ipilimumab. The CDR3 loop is CASSIRGLGMNTEAFF. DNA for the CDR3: TGTGCCAGTAGTATACGAGGGTTAGGCATGAACACTGAAGCTTTCTTT.